Sequencing of this TCR beta chain was carried out in a study of CD8 T cells in ankylosing spondylitis. Study-level points and caveats: Earlier work had already found some motif variants in reactive arthritis synovial fluid and blood.

TCRdb recomputed calls from the 5' RACE reads with MiXCR, one row per CDR3 protein. The sample includes more than 6,500 distinct CDR3 sequences, 8.2% of them seen just once. The V and J ends lost 0 bases and 4 bases respectively, with 17 bases between them. The CDR3 is made up of 17 amino acids. Germline-derived CDR1 and CDR2 are SGDLS and YYNGEE. This clonotype was counted ten times or more. Its antigen is undetermined. This chain uses TRBV9 with TRBJ2-1; the D gene is possibly TRBD2 (6 bases). Sequencing was done on a sample of blood, either unsorted or a sorted T cell fraction (not recorded which). The sequence came from a male donor with ankylosing spondylitis or in good health (not recorded which). The CDR3 here is CASSVAGGGLLYNEQFF. The CDR3 DNA is TGTGCCAGCAGCGTAGCAGGTGGGGGGTTACTATACAATGAGCAGTTCTTC. The whole variable domain, filled in from reference TRBV9 and TRBJ2-1, reads DSGVTQTPKHLITATGQRVTLRCSPRSGDLSVYWYQQSLDQGLQFLIQYYNGEERAKGNILERFSAQQFPDLHSELNLSSLELGDSALYFCASSVAGGGLLYNEQFFGPGTRLTVL.